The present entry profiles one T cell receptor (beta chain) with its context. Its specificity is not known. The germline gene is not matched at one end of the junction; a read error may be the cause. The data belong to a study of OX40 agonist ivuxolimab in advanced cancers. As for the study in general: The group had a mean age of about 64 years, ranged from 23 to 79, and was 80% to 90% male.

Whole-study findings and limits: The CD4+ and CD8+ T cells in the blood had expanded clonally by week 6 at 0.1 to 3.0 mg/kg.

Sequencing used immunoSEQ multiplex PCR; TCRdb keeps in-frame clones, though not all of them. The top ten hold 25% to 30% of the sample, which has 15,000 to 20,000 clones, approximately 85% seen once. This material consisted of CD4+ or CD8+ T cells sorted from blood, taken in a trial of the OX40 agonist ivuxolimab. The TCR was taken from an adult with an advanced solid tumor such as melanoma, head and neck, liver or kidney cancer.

In DNA, the CDR3 is TGTGCCACCAGCCAAATCAAAAGGTGTGACAAGTCGGGCCAACGTCCTGACTTC. Its protein is CATSQIKRCDKSGQRPDF. The J gene is TRBJ2-6, the V gene TRBV15, with D uncertain. The germline V gene has CDR1 LNHNV and CDR2 YYDKDF (reference sequence). The CDR3 covers 18 residues. The complete variable domain, with remaining parts taken from reference TRBV15 and TRBJ2-6, reads DAMVIQNPRYQVTQFGKPVTLSCSQTLNHNVMYWYQQKSSQAPKLLFHYYDKDFNNEADTPDNFQSRRPNTSFCFLDIRSPGLGDTAMYLCATSQIKRCDKSGQRPDFGAGSRLTVL.